Reported below is one TCR beta chain. Study processing details: Estimation of nucleated cell counts was performed using reference gene primer amplification. The repertoire was sequenced with immunoSEQ multiplex PCR; TCRdb's copy has only in-frame clones and lacks some. V and J calls and clone size are as listed in that table; D and trimming were resolved from the DNA. The repertoire holds 26,000 or so clones, around 92% seen once, with 2.5% to 3% in the top ten. Germline V gene data show CDR1 as WSHSY and CDR2 as SAAADI. The CDR3 length is 13 residues. Trimming removed 6 bases from V and 1 base from J; junction bases left unmatched: 2. The sample originates from a study of blood T cell repertoires in COVID-19. Whole-study context: Sites in the United States, Italy and Spain provided acute and convalescent COVID-19 samples. T cells, B-cell-depleted T cells, or PBMCs provided the cDNA or gDNA that served as material.

The rearrangement joins TRBV10-2 to TRBJ1-1, with TRBD1 matching over 7 bases. Sequenced material: peripheral blood. The TCR comes from a human donor in a cohort sampled during active COVID-19. In nucleotides, the CDR3 is TGCGCCAGCAGGAACAGGGGGAACACTGAAGCTTTCTTT. Translated, it gives CASRNRGNTEAFF.